This T cell receptor beta chain emerged from a study of blood T cells in healthy people across ages. Germline loops: CDR1 MGHDK, CDR2 SYGVNS. V gave up 2 bases and J gave up 1 base, with 16 bases separating them. This CDR3 contains 17 residues. A second PCR, run for about 7 to 11 cycles, used a sample-barcoded 5' primer plus a J-beta primer mix. Each CDR3 protein gets one entry after TCRdb re-called the 5' RACE reads with MiXCR. The data hold about 1.1 million distinct CDR3 sequences, with 35% to 40% observed a single time. The sample taken for sequencing was blood. J is TRBJ2-3 and V is TRBV25-1; D unclear. The receptor's source is a man aged 18 to 29 in good health. The CDR3: CASSEVGAETGTDTQYF. CDR3 in DNA: TGTGCCAGCAGTGAAGTAGGTGCGGAAACCGGCACAGATACGCAGTATTTT.